This T cell receptor beta chain was obtained from a study of cytomegalovirus exposure and HLA in healthy donors. Findings and caveats of the study: Reports indicated that the classifier achieved high specificity and sensitivity in diagnosing cytomegalovirus status. The only immune exposure information that was available was CMV serostatus. A later analysis linked a missense DCLRE1C variant to TCR beta V- and J-gene trimming.

13 Jbeta primers and 60 Vbeta primers were used for the PCR. Only in-frame clones appear in the TCRdb table, and some are missing; sequencing was by immunoSEQ multiplex PCR. The sample contains 150,000 to 200,000 clones, approximately 84% of which appear only once. Germline CDR1 reads SGHKS; CDR2 reads YYEKEE (reference sequence). The CDR3 covers 14 residues. Trimming stripped 4 bases from V and 3 bases from J, with 14 bases between. Notes on this clone: Its antigen is unknown.

Sequencing was performed on PBMCs. The gene calls are TRBV5-5 and TRBJ2-7; perhaps TRBD2 as D (6 bases). This TCR came from a man under 40 in good health and CMV-seropositive. In DNA form, the CDR3 reads TGTGCCAGCAGCGGAGGGCGGTCAAACTACGAGCAGTACTTC. This encodes CASSGGRSNYEQYF.